The T cell receptor (beta chain) described here comes from a study of blood T cells in healthy people across ages. PCR was performed a second time for about 6 to 11 cycles using a sample-barcoded 5' primer and a J-beta primer mix. TCRdb re-analysed the 5' RACE reads in MiXCR, keeping a single row per CDR3 protein. The table records 630,000 or so distinct CDR3 sequences, 32% of them present only once. Trimming took 3 bases from V and 5 from J, leaving 16 bases between them. This CDR3 is 15 amino acids long. CDR1 MGHDK and CDR2 SYGVNS come from the germline V gene. This clonotype came up many times. This receptor was obtained from a woman of 80 years or more in good health. The sample comprised blood. The genes are TRBV25-1 and TRBJ2-5, with D tentatively TRBD2 (5 bases). The CDR3 coding sequence is TGTGCCAGCAGTGACTTGTTGGGCCGAGGGGAGACCCAGTACTTC. The encoded protein is CASSDLLGRGETQYF.